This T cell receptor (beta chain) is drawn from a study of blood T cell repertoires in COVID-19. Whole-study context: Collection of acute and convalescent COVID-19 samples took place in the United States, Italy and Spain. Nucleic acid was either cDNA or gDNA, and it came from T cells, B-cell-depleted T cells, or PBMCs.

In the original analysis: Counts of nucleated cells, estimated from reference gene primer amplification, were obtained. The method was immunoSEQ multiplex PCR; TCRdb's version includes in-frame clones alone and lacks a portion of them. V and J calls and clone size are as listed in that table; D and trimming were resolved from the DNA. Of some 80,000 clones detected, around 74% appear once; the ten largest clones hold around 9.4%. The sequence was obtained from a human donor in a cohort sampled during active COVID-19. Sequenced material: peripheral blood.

For the CDR3, the DNA is TGTGCCAGTAGGAAGAGGACAGGGGCGAACACTGAAGCTTTCTTT. This codes for CASRKRTGANTEAFF. The gene calls are TRBV19 and TRBJ1-1, with TRBD1 matching 9 bases. The CDR3 sequence is 15 residues long. The ends lost 6 bases at V and 1 base at J; junction bases unmatched: 6. Germline assignment: CDR1 LNHDA and CDR2 SQIVND (reference sequence).